Below are 6 T cell receptor beta chains sequenced from a single sample in a study of blood T cell repertoires in COVID-19. Measured with immunoSEQ multiplex PCR; TCRdb has only the in-frame clones, and not every one. The sample comprises tens of thousands of clones, approximately 80% of which are singletons, and about 40% rests with the top ten. Sequences were obtained from peripheral blood. The origin of the receptors is a man at least 80 years old with acute or convalescent COVID-19.

The rearrangement uses TRBV6-5 and TRBJ2-1; the D gene is possibly TRBD1 (6 bases). From germline, CDR1 is MNHEY and CDR2 SVGAGI. This CDR3 comprises 14 residues. V was clipped by 6 bases and J by 6 bases, with 15 bases between them. This CDR3 is CASSYDGQFNEQFF. For the CDR3, the DNA is TGTGCCAGCAGCTACGACGGACAGTTCAATGAGCAGTTCTTC.

The chain links TRBV5-6 to TRBJ1-1; possible D gene TRBD1, 6 bases. The CDR3 sequence is 16 residues long. Germline CDR1 is SGHDT and CDR2 is YYEEEE. V was cut by 0 bases and J by 5 bases, with 17 bases left in between. The CDR3 DNA reads as TGTGCCAGCAGCTTGGGGGAACAGGGCATTAGAACTGAAGCTTTCTTT. Translating gives CASSLGEQGIRTEAFF.

In this sample, this clone turned up once. The chain is built from TRBV5-1 and TRBJ1-2, with D unclear. Trimming left V 0 bases short and J 6 bases short, with 12 bases between. This CDR3 is 14 amino acids long. CDR1 is SGHRS, CDR2 YFSETQ, per germline. CDR3 bases: TGCGCCAGCAGCTTGGGATCGCGACTGGATGGCTACACCTTC. Translated, it gives CASSLGSRLDGYTF.

J is TRBJ1-4 and V is TRBV5-1; weak D call: TRBD1 (6 bases). CDR3 length equals 16 residues. Germline loops: CDR1 SGHRS, CDR2 YFSETQ. The ends were cut back, 4 bases at V and 7 bases at J, with 20 bases in the middle. The CDR3 sequence: CASSPPGGASGEKLFF. The CDR3 DNA sequence: TGCGCCAGCAGCCCACCGGGGGGGGCAAGTGGTGAAAAACTGTTTTTT.

The chain uses TRBV5-1 and TRBJ1-3; D is undetermined. The CDR3 runs 15 residues. Germline V CDR1 and CDR2: SGHRS, YFSETQ. With 3 bases removed from V and 0 bases from J, the gap between germline ends came to 10 bases. The CDR3 loop is CASSYGTDSGNTIYF. In nucleotides, the CDR3 is TGCGCCAGCAGCTACGGCACAGACTCTGGAAACACCATATATTTT.

This sequence joins TRBV5-1 and TRBJ2-1; 7 bases match TRBD1. The V and J ends lost 4 bases and 4 bases, in that order; junction bases with no gene match: 8. Germline CDR1 SGHRS, CDR2 YFSETQ. This CDR3 spans 15 amino acids. CDR3 in DNA: TGCGCCAGCAGCCCGACAGGGTGGGTGTACAATGAGCAGTTCTTC. This sequence encodes CASSPTGWVYNEQFF. The whole variable domain, remainder taken from reference TRBV5-1 and TRBJ2-1, is KAGVTQTPRYLIKTRGQQVTLSCSPISGHRSVSWYQQTPGQGLQFLFEYFSETQRNKGNFPGRFSGRQFSNSRSEMNVSTLELGDSALYLCASSPTGWVYNEQFFGPGTRLTVL.